This passage covers 8 T cell receptor beta chains from one sample sequenced in a study of cytomegalovirus exposure and HLA in healthy donors. With 60 Vbeta and 13 Jbeta primers, the PCR was carried out. Method: immunoSEQ multiplex PCR; TCRdb's copy keeps in-frame clones and lacks some. The sample includes about 200,000 clones, around nine tenths of them seen just once. The sequenced sample was PBMCs. These receptor sequences come from a young woman in good health and CMV-seronegative.

This chain joins TRBV5-1 and TRBJ1-4; maybe TRBD1 (5 bases). Trimming took 4 bases from V and 6 from J, leaving 13 bases between them. The CDR3 is 14 amino acids. CDR1 SGHRS and CDR2 YFSETQ come from the germline V gene. CDR3 nucleotide sequence: TGCGCCAGCAGCCCTGTCAGGGTTGATGAAAAACTGTTTTTT. It yields the protein CASSPVRVDEKLFF.

This chain connects TRBV10-2 to TRBJ2-7; 12 bases agree with TRBD1. Germline assignment: CDR1 WSHSY and CDR2 SAAADI. Trimming took 5 bases from V and 3 from J; bases not matched to a gene: 11. The CDR3 length is 17 residues. The CDR3 region has the DNA TGCGCCAGCAGTCGGGCCGGGACAGGGGGCTTGTTCTACGAGCAGTACTTC. Translation: CASSRAGTGGLFYEQYF.

For the CDR3, the DNA is TGCGCCAGCAGCTCCCGGGGGACGGCCGCCTACGAGCAGTACTTC. Residues: CASSSRGTAAYEQYF. The V gene is TRBV5-1, the J gene TRBJ2-7; tentatively, D is TRBD2 (6 bases). The CDR3 is 15 residues long. V dropped 3 bases and J dropped 2 bases, with 15 bases sitting between them. Per the germline V gene, CDR1 is SGHRS and CDR2 is YFSETQ.

The chain is built from TRBV4-1 and TRBJ2-7; TRBD1 matches at 11 bases. The V gene end was trimmed by 2 bases and the J gene end by 3 bases; junction bases not matched to a gene: 6. The germline V gene has CDR1 MGHRA and CDR2 YSYEKL. CDR3 size: 16 residues. CDR3 sequence: CASSQTPGQGVYEQYF. The CDR3 nucleotides are TGCGCCAGCAGCCAAACTCCGGGACAGGGGGTCTACGAGCAGTACTTC.

The V call is TRBV19, the J call TRBJ2-7; 11 nucleotides align to TRBD1. CDR1 LNHDA and CDR2 SQIVND come from the germline V gene (reference sequence). The ends lost 3 bases at V and 5 bases at J; junction bases unmatched: 3. CDR3 size: 14 residues. In nucleotides, the CDR3 is TGTGCCAGTAGTATGAGGACAGGGGGCAACGAGCAGTACTTC. Encoded protein: CASSMRTGGNEQYF. The full variable domain, completed using reference TRBV19 and TRBJ2-7, is DGGITQSPKYLFRKEGQNVTLSCEQNLNHDAMYWYRQDPGQGLRLIYYSQIVNDFQKGDIAEGYSVSREKKESFPLTVTSAQKNPTAFYLCASSMRTGGNEQYFGPGTRLTVT.

In nucleotides, the CDR3 is TGCGCCAGCAGCTCCCAGGGGGGCGGCACCTACGAGCAGTACTTC. Its translation is CASSSQGGGTYEQYF. This chain uses TRBV5-1 with TRBJ2-7; tentatively, D is TRBD1 (7 bases). The germline V gene encodes CDR1 SGHRS and CDR2 YFSETQ. V gave up 3 bases and J gave up 2 bases, with 15 bases separating them. This CDR3 has 15 residues.

V usage is TRBV7-9 and J usage is TRBJ1-4; 7 bases align to TRBD1. Germline CDR1 reads SEHNR; CDR2 reads FQNEAQ (reference sequence). The CDR3 covers 16 residues. V dropped 5 bases and J dropped 6; count of bases not matched to a gene: 12. The CDR3 coding sequence is TGTGCCAGCAGCCGGAGGATAGACAGGGCCTATGAAAAACTGTTTTTT. Amino acid sequence: CASSRRIDRAYEKLFF.

V usage is TRBV6-1 and J usage is TRBJ2-1, with 7 bases fitting TRBD2. V was pared by 6 bases and J by 2 bases, with 7 bases of the junction left unmatched. Per the germline V gene, CDR1 is MNHNS and CDR2 is SASEGT. The length of the CDR3 is 15 residues. The CDR3 protein is CASREGGEPYNEQFF. The CDR3 nucleotides read TGTGCCAGCAGGGAGGGAGGGGAACCCTACAATGAGCAGTTCTTC.